These T cell receptor beta chains were read from a single sample in a study of cytomegalovirus exposure and HLA in healthy donors. Only in-frame clones appear in the TCRdb table, and some are missing; sequencing was by immunoSEQ multiplex PCR. The sample includes tens of thousands of clones, about two thirds of them seen just once. Sequencing was performed on PBMCs. These receptors all stem from a woman in her thirties or forties in good health and CMV-seropositive. Each CDR3 is given with its conserved first and last residue. The order of the fields is J gene, clone size, D gene, V gene, CDR3 DNA, CDR3 protein. A D gene is named only where the DNA matches it firmly. The size of a clone is reported for some rows only, either as once, few or many, or as a class for expanded clones.

>TRBJ1-5|.|TRBD1|TRBV7-6
TGTGCCAGCAGTTATGGGACAGGGAACAATCAGCCCCAGCATTTT
CASSYGTGNNQPQHF
>TRBJ2-7|.|TRBD1|TRBV10-3
TGTGCCATCAGTGAGACCGGGACAGTCAACGAGCAGTACTTC
CAISETGTVNEQYF
>TRBJ1-1|.|TRBD1|TRBV27
TGTGCCAGCAGTTCCCGACAGGGATACGAGAACACTGAAGCTTTCTTT
CASSSRQGYENTEAFF
>TRBJ2-5|.|.|TRBV7-8
TGTGCCAGCAGCTTAGCCCCGGGCGGGGGCGAGACCCAGTACTTC
CASSLAPGGGETQYF
>TRBJ1-5|.|.|TRBV19
TGTGCCAGTAATCCCCCGTGGGGGCACAATCAGCCCCAGCATTTT
CASNPPWGHNQPQHF
>TRBJ2-3|.|TRBD2|TRBV4-1
TGCGCCAGCAGCCAGGGTATAGCGGGGAGCGGCACAGATACGCAGTATTTT
CASSQGIAGSGTDTQYF
>TRBJ1-2|.|.|TRBV19
TGTGCCAGTAGCCAGCGGGTAGGGCGATATGGCTACACCTTC
CASSQRVGRYGYTF
>TRBJ2-4|.|.|TRBV11-3
TGTGCCAGCAGCTTAGATTCGGACATTCAGTACTTC
CASSLDSDIQYF
>TRBJ2-5|many|.|TRBV7-9
TGTGCCAGCAGCAGCAGGGGTCCAGAGACCCAGTACTTC
CASSSRGPETQYF
>TRBJ2-1|few|TRBD1|TRBV4-1
TGCGCCAGCAGCCAAACAGGGGGCGCGAGGTTCTTC
CASSQTGGARFF
>TRBJ2-7|once|TRBD2|TRBV18
TGTGCCAGCTCACCACGGGTGGGAGGGGCCTCCTACGAGCAGTACTTC
CASSPRVGGASYEQYF
>TRBJ1-2|.|TRBD1|TRBV7-3
TGTGCCAGCAGCATGGGACAGGGTGGCGGCTACACCTTC
CASSMGQGGGYTF
>TRBJ1-2|.|.|TRBV5-6
TGTGCCAGCAGCGGAGATTGGCCAGGGGACTATGGCTACACCTTC
CASSGDWPGDYGYTF
>TRBJ2-3|.|.|TRBV6-1
TGTGCCAGCAGTGTTTCTCCTACAGATACGCAGTATTTT
CASSVSPTDTQYF
>TRBJ1-2|.|.|TRBV15
TGTGCCACCAGCAGAGAAACCCCAGGGGCTAGCTATGGCTACACCTTC
CATSRETPGASYGYTF